In this sample, the clone carrying this T cell receptor beta chain turned up a few times. The target antigen is unknown. These data are taken from a study of beta chain features in type 1 diabetes. Notes on the study in general: A closer apparent resemblance between naive, central memory and Treg TCRB repertoires was seen in patients than in healthy donors.

Germline loops: CDR1 MNHEY, CDR2 SVGAGI. V dropped 5 bases and J dropped 3 bases, with 11 bases sitting between them. CDR3 length: 13 amino acids. Expressed TCRB transcripts got sequenced, as all isolated RNA was reverse transcribed. The data were produced by immunoSEQ multiplex PCR, yet TCRdb's version contains in-frame clones alone and is incomplete. The sample has roughly 500,000 clones, 11% seen once. Material for sequencing was naive CD4+ T cells from blood. The rearrangement uses TRBV6-5 and TRBJ2-7; D gene uncertain. The TCR was taken from a woman between 18 and 29 years old in good health. CDR3 nucleotide sequence: TGTGCCAGCAGTGGCTTCATAGACTACGAGCAGTACTTC. Protein: CASSGFIDYEQYF.